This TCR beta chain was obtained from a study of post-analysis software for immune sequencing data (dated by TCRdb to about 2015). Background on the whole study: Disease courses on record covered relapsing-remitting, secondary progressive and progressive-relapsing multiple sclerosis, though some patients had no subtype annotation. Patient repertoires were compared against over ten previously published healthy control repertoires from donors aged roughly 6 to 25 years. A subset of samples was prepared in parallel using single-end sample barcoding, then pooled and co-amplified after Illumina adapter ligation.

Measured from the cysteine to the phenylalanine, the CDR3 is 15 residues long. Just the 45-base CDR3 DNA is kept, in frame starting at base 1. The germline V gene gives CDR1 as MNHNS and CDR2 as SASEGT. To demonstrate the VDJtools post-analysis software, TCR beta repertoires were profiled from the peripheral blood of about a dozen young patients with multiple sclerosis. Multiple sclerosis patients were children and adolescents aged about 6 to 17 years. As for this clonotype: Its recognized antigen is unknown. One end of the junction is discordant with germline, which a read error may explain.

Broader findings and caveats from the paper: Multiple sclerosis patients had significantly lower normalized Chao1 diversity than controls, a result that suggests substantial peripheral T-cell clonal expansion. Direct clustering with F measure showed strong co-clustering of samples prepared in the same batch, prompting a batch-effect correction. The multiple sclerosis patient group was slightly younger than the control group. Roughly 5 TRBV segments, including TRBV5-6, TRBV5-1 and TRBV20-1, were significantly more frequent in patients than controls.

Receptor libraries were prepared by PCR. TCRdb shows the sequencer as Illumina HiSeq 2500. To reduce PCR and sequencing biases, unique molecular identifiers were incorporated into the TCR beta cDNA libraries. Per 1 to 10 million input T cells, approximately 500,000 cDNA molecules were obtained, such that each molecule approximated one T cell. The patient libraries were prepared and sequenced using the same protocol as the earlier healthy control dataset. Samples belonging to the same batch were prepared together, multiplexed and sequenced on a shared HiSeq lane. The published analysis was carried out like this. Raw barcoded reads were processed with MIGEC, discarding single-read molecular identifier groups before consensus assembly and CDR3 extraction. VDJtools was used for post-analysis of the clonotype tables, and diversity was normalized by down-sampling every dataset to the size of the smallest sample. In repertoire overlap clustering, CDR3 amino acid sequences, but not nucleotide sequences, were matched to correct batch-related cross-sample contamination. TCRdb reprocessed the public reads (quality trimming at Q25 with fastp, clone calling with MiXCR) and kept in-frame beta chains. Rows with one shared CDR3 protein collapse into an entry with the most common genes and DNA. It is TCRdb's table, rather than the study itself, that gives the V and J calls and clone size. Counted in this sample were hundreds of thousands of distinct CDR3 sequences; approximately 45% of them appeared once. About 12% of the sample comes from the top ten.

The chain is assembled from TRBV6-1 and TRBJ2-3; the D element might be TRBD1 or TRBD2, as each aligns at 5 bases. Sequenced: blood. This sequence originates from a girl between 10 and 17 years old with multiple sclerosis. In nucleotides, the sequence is TGTACCAGCAGTGAACCGGGGCATGGATATGATACGCAGTATTTT. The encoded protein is CTSSEPGHGYDTQYF.